This TCR beta chain was retrieved from a study of blood T cell repertoires in COVID-19. Across the study: From the United States, Italy and Spain came samples of acute and convalescent COVID-19. Sample material is recorded as cDNA or gDNA derived from T cells, B-cell-depleted T cells, or PBMCs.

This clone was observed once. The V gene's germline CDR1 is LNHDA and CDR2 SQIVND (reference sequence). The length of the CDR3 is 18 residues. Deletions cut 6 bases from V and 0 bases from J, with 23 bases between. Methods used by the authors: Reference gene primers were amplified, and this amplification served to estimate nucleated cell counts. Method: immunoSEQ multiplex PCR; TCRdb's copy keeps in-frame clones and lacks some. V, J and clone size were drawn from that table, and D and trimming were deduced from the DNA. The repertoire includes fewer than 80,000 clones, 86% of them detected once, and under 6.5% sits in the top ten.

V gene TRBV19 combines with J gene TRBJ1-1; possibly TRBD1 for D (5 bases). The receptor was isolated from a man aged 80 or over with COVID-19, enrolled during active disease. What was sequenced was peripheral blood. The DNA for the CDR3 is TGTGCCAGTAGAACCATAGGACAACCACTACGCATGAACACTGAAGCTTTCTTT. It codes for CASRTIGQPLRMNTEAFF. The full variable domain, its missing parts supplied by reference TRBV19 and TRBJ1-1, is DGGITQSPKYLFRKEGQNVTLSCEQNLNHDAMYWYRQDPGQGLRLIYYSQIVNDFQKGDIAEGYSVSREKKESFPLTVTSAQKNPTAFYLCASRTIGQPLRMNTEAFFGQGTRLTVV.